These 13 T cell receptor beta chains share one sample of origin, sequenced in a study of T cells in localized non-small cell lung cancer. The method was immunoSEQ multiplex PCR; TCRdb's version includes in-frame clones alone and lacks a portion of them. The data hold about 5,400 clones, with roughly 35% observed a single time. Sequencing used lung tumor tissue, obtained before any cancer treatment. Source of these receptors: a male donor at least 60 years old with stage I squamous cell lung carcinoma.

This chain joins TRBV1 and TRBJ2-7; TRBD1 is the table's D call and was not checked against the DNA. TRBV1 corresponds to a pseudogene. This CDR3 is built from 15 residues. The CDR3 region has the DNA TGCGCCTCTAAGAAAAGGCCAGGGGGCGACTACGAGCAGTACTTC. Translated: CASKKRPGGDYEQYF.

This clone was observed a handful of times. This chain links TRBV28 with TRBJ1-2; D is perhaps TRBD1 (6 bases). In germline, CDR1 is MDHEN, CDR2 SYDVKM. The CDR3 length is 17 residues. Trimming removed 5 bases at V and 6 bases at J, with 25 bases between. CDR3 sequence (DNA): TGTGCCAGCAGTCCACGGACCGGGACAACTACCTTAGATGGCTACACCTTC. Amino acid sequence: CASSPRTGTTTLDGYTF.

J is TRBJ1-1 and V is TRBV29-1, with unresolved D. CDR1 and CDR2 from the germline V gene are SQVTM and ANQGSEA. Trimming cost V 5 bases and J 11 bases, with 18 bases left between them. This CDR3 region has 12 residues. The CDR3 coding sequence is TGCAGCGTTCCCGGGTGGAGCGAAGGGGCTTTCTTT. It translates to CSVPGWSEGAFF.

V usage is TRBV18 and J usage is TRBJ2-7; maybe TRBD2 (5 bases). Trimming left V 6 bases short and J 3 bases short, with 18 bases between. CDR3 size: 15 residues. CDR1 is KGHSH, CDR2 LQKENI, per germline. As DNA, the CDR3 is TGTGCCAGCTCGGAAGCCCCGGGAAATGGCTACGAGCAGTACTTC. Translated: CASSEAPGNGYEQYF. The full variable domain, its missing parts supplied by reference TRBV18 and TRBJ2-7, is NAGVMQNPRHLVRRRGQEARLRCSPMKGHSHVYWYRQLPEEGLKFMVYLQKENIIDESGMPKERFSAEFPKEGPSILRIQQVVRGDSAAYFCASSEAPGNGYEQYFGPGTRLTVT.

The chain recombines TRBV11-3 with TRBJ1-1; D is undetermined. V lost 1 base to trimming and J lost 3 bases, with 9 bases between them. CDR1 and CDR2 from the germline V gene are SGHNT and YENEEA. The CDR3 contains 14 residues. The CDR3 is CASSLGVGYTEAFF. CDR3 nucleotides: TGTGCCAGCAGCTTAGGGGTAGGCTACACTGAAGCTTTCTTT.

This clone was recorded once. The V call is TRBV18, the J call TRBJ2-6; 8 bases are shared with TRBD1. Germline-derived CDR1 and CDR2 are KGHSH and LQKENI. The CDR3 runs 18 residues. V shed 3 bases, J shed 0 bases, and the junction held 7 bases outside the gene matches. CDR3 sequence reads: CASSPLRGPLSGANVLTF. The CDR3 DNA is TGTGCCAGCTCACCCCTCAGGGGGCCGCTCTCTGGGGCCAACGTCCTGACTTTC.

As DNA, the CDR3 is TGCGCCAGCAGTCCCGGCGGGGACGGCTACAATGAGCAGTTCTTC. Translation gives CASSPGGDGYNEQFF. The gene calls are TRBV10-1 and TRBJ2-1, with D tentatively TRBD2 (6 bases). Trimming removed 5 bases at V and 3 bases at J, with 14 bases between. The CDR3 sequence is 15 residues long. Germline assignment: CDR1 WNHNN and CDR2 SYGVQD (reference sequence).

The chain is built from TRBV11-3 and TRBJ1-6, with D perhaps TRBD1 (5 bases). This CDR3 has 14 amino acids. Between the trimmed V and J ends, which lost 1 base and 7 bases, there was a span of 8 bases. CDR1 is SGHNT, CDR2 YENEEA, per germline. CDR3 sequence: CASSLGQSNSPLHF. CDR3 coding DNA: TGTGCCAGCAGCTTAGGACAGTCGAATTCACCCCTCCACTTT.

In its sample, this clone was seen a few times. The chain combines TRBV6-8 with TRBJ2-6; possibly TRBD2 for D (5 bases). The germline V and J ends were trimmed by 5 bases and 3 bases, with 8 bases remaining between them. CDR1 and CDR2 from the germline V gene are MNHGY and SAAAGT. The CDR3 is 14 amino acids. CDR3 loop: CASSDRDGANVLTF. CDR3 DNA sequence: TGTGCCAGCAGTGATCGGGATGGGGCCAACGTCCTGACTTTC.

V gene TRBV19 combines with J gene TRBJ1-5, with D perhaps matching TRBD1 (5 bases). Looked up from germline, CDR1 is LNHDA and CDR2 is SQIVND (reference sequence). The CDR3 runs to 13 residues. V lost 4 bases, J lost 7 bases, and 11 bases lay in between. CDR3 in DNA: TGTGCCAGTAGTACGGGGGAAAGGCAGCCCCAGCATTTT. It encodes CASSTGERQPQHF. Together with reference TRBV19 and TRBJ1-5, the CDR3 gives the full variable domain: DGGITQSPKYLFRKEGQNVTLSCEQNLNHDAMYWYRQDPGQGLRLIYYSQIVNDFQKGDIAEGYSVSREKKESFPLTVTSAQKNPTAFYLCASSTGERQPQHFGDGTRLSIL.

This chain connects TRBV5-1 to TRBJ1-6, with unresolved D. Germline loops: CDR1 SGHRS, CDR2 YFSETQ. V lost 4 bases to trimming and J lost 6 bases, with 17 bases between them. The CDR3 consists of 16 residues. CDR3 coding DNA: TGCGCCAGCAGCCCAACGAGGGCACGGAGTAATTCACCCCTCCACTTT. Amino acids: CASSPTRARSNSPLHF. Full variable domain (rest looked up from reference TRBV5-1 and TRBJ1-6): KAGVTQTPRYLIKTRGQQVTLSCSPISGHRSVSWYQQTPGQGLQFLFEYFSETQRNKGNFPGRFSGRQFSNSRSEMNVSTLELGDSALYLCASSPTRARSNSPLHFGNGTRLTVT.

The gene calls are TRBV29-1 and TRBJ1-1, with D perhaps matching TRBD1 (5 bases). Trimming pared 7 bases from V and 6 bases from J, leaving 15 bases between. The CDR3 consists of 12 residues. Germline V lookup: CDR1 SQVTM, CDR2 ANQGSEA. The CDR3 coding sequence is TGCAGCGAAATGGGGGACGGGGCTGAAGCTTTCTTT. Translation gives CSEMGDGAEAFF.

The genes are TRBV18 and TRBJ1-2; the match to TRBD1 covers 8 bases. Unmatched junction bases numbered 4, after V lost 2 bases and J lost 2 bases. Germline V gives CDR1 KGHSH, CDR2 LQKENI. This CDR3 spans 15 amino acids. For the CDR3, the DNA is TGTGCCAGCTCACCAGTGAACAGGGGGAACTATGGCTACACCTTC. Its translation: CASSPVNRGNYGYTF.